Sequencing of this TCR beta chain was carried out in a study of T cell changes during pregnancy in multiple sclerosis. This CDR3 is 16 amino acids long. Trimming pared 1 base from V and 8 bases from J, leaving 15 bases between. Germline-derived CDR1 and CDR2 are SEHNR and FQNEAQ (reference sequence). This clone was picked up a small number of times. Repertoires were generated with immunoSEQ multiplex PCR, while TCRdb's copy carries only in-frame clones and drops some. The sample holds 25,000 to 35,000 clones, 90% to 95% seen once. The sequencing here drew on peripheral blood, taken in the first trimester of pregnancy. The chain carries TRBV7-9 and TRBJ1-6, with D tentatively TRBD1 (6 bases). The sequence derives from a female donor in good health, enrolled as a control in a pregnancy study. This CDR3 reads CASSLVGGHGDSPLHF. CDR3 coding DNA: TGTGCCAGCAGCTTAGTTGGGGGACACGGGGATTCACCCCTCCACTTT.